These T cell receptor beta chains were read from a single sample in a study of control samples from healthy donors and cancer patients. Generated by immunoSEQ multiplex PCR, the TCRdb table keeps only in-frame clones and is missing some. The data hold under 150,000 clones, with 89% observed a single time. Sequencing was carried out using blood. The receptor source for this set is a man aged 30-40 years in good health. Each CDR3 is given with its conserved first and last residue. Fields, in order: V gene, clone size, D gene, J gene, CDR3 DNA, CDR3 protein. A D gene is named only where the DNA matches it firmly. The listing skips clone size in some rows; elsewhere it reads once, few, many or a size class.

V: TRBV11-2; size: -; D: TRBD2; J: TRBJ2-4; DNA: TGTGCCAGCGCACGGGCTAGCGGGAGTGGGGACCTAGCCAAAAACATTCAGTACTTC; CDR3: CASARASGSGDLAKNIQYF
V: TRBV12-3/TRBV12-4; size: few; D: -; J: TRBJ1-6; DNA: TGTGCCAGCAGTTTGTGGGGTACTTCACCCCTCCACTTT; CDR3: CASSLWGTSPLHF
V: TRBV7-6; size: -; D: TRBD1; J: TRBJ1-2; DNA: TGTGCCAGCAGCCCCCGGGACAGGGCCCTGGAAGGCTACACCTTC; CDR3: CASSPRDRALEGYTF
V: TRBV6-5; size: -; D: -; J: TRBJ1-3; DNA: TGTGCCAGCAGTACCGATGGCTCTGGAAACACCATATATTTT; CDR3: CASSTDGSGNTIYF
V: TRBV27; size: -; D: TRBD2; J: TRBJ2-7; DNA: TGTGCCAGCAGTTTGTTGACGGGAGGGTTCCACGAGCAGTACTTC; CDR3: CASSLLTGGFHEQYF
V: TRBV6-5; size: -; D: -; J: TRBJ2-2; DNA: TGTGCCAGCAGTTACCCTGGAGCGAACGGGGAGCTGTTTTTT; CDR3: CASSYPGANGELFF
V: TRBV2; size: -; D: -; J: TRBJ2-3; DNA: TGTGCCAGCAGTGAACAGGGGTGGACAGATACGCAGTATTTT; CDR3: CASSEQGWTDTQYF
V: TRBV24-1; size: -; D: TRBD2; J: TRBJ2-1; DNA: TGTGCCACCAGTCGAATTGGACTAGCGGGGGGGCCTAATGAGCAGTTCTTC; CDR3: CATSRIGLAGGPNEQFF
V: TRBV24-1; size: -; D: -; J: TRBJ1-2; DNA: TGTGCCACCAGTGACCCCGTCCAGGGTTACTATGGCTACACCTTC; CDR3: CATSDPVQGYYGYTF
V: TRBV27; size: -; D: -; J: TRBJ2-7; DNA: TGTGCCAGCAGTCCATCGACCCCCCCTCCTCGTACCTACGAGCAGTACTTC; CDR3: CASSPSTPPPRTYEQYF
V: TRBV6-1; size: few; D: -; J: TRBJ1-1; DNA: TGTGCCAGCAGTGAGGTTTTGAACACTGAAGCTTTCTTT; CDR3: CASSEVLNTEAFF
V: TRBV6-5; size: -; D: TRBD1; J: TRBJ2-7; DNA: TGTGCCAGCAGGGACAGGGCCTACGAGCAGTACTTC; CDR3: CASRDRAYEQYF
V: TRBV5-1; size: -; D: -; J: TRBJ2-5; DNA: TGCGCCAGCAGCCTGGAGGGTCGTCAGGAGACCCAGTACTTC; CDR3: CASSLEGRQETQYF
V: TRBV10-3; size: -; D: -; J: TRBJ2-7; DNA: TGTGCCTCCAGGGGGGTATCCTACGAGCAGTACTTC; CDR3: CASRGVSYEQYF
V: TRBV18; size: -; D: TRBD1; J: TRBJ1-5; DNA: TGTGCCAGCTCCCAGGGACAGGACCATCAGCCCCAGCATTTT; CDR3: CASSQGQDHQPQHF
V: TRBV21-1; size: -; D: -; J: TRBJ2-3; DNA: TGTGCCAGCAGCAAAAGGAGAGGGAGACTAGCGGGAGGTAACACAGATACGCAGTATTTT; CDR3: CASSKRRGRLAGGNTDTQYF
V: TRBV24-1; size: -; D: -; J: TRBJ2-1; DNA: TGTGCCACCAGTGATTTGGTGAGAGAGGAGCAGTTCTTC; CDR3: CATSDLVREEQFF
V: TRBV6-2/TRBV6-3; size: -; D: -; J: TRBJ2-1; DNA: TGTGCCAGCAGTTACGGACCTTACAATGAGCAGTTCTTC; CDR3: CASSYGPYNEQFF
V: TRBV3-1/TRBV3-2; size: -; D: -; J: TRBJ2-5; DNA: TGTGCCAGCAGCCATGGTTTCCGGGGGGCGGGAAGAGAGACCCAGTACTTC; CDR3: CASSHGFRGAGRETQYF
V: TRBV5-1; size: few; D: TRBD1; J: TRBJ2-7; DNA: TGCGCCAGCAGTCTCGGGACAGACATTTGGGAGCAGTACTTC; CDR3: CASSLGTDIWEQYF
V: TRBV7-9; size: -; D: TRBD1; J: TRBJ1-1; DNA: TGTGCCAGCAGCTTACAGGGGGCTGAAGCTTTCTTT; CDR3: CASSLQGAEAFF
V: TRBV3-1/TRBV3-2; size: -; D: -; J: TRBJ2-4; DNA: TGTGCCAGCAGCCTACAGCTAGGGATTCAGTACTTC; CDR3: CASSLQLGIQYF
V: TRBV5-1; size: -; D: -; J: TRBJ2-5; DNA: TGCGCCAGCAGTTCGGGACACACTCAAGAGACCCAGTACTTC; CDR3: CASSSGHTQETQYF
V: TRBV5-4; size: once; D: -; J: TRBJ1-6; DNA: TGTGCCAGCAGCGACGGGGGGAAGCTTTATAATTCACCCCTCCACTTT; CDR3: CASSDGGKLYNSPLHF
V: TRBV11-1; size: -; D: -; J: TRBJ1-1; DNA: TGTGCCAGCACTCGGAGGGGTAGGGGACCTTCCGAAGCTTTCTTT; CDR3: CASTRRGRGPSEAFF
V: TRBV9; size: -; D: -; J: TRBJ2-2; DNA: TGTGCCAGCAGCGTAGGGCGAGGGACGGTAAACACCGGGGAGCTGTTTTTT; CDR3: CASSVGRGTVNTGELFF